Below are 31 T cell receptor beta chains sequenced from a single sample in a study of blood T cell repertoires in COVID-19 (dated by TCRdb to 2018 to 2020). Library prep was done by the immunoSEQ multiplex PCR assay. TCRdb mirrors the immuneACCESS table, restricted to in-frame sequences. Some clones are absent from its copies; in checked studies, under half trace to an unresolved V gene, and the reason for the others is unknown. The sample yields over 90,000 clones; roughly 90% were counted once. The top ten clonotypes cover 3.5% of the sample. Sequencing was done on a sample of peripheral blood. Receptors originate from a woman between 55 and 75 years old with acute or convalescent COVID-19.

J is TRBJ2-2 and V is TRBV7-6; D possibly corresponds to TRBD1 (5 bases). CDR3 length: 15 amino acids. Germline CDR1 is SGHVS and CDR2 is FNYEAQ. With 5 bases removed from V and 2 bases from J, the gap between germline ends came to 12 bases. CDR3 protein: CASSERQTNTGELFF. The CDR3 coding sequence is TGTGCCAGCAGCGAGAGACAGACAAACACCGGGGAGCTGTTTTTT. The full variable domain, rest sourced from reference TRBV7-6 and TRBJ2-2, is GAGVSQSPRYKVTKRGQDVALRCDPISGHVSLYWYRQALGQGPEFLTYFNYEAQQDKSGLPNDRFSAERPEGSISTLTIQRTEQRDSAMYRCASSERQTNTGELFFGEGSRLTVL.

Here the CDR3 DNA reads TGTGCCAGCAGCCTCCATGGTCGACTCGGACAGTCCAACACTGAAGCTTTCTTT. It is translated as CASSLHGRLGQSNTEAFF. The chain is built from TRBV4-2 and TRBJ1-1; a weak D match, TRBD1 (6 bases). The germline CDR1 and CDR2 sequences are LGHNA and YNFKEQ. V was pared by 4 bases and J by 2 bases, with 23 bases between. The CDR3 has 18 residues.

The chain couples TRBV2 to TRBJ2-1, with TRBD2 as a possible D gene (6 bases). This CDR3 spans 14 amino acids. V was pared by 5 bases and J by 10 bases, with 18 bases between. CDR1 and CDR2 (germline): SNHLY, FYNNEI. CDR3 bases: TGTGCCAGCAGTTCCGGGAGCTATTCTGGGGAGCAGTTCTTC. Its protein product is CASSSGSYSGEQFF. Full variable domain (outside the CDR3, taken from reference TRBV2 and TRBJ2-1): EPEVTQTPSHQVTQMGQEVILRCVPISNHLYFYWYRQILGQKVEFLVSFYNNEISEKSEIFDDQFSVERPDGSNFTLKIRSTKLEDSAMYFCASSSGSYSGEQFFGPGTRLTVL.

CDR3 sequence (DNA): TGCGCCAGCAGCTTGGATGGACTAGCGTCTTACAATGAGCAGTTCTTC. Translated, it gives CASSLDGLASYNEQFF. The V call is TRBV5-1, the J call TRBJ2-1, with TRBD2 matching 9 bases. This CDR3 is built from 16 residues. Trimming took 0 bases from V and 4 from J; bases not matched to a gene: 5. Germline V lookup: CDR1 SGHRS, CDR2 YFSETQ.

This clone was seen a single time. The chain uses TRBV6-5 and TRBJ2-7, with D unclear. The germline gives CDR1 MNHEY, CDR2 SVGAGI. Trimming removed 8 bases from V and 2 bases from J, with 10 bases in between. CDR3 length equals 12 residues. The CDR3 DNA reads TGTGCCAGCCCCGGGTTTACCTACGAGCAGTACTTC. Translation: CASPGFTYEQYF.

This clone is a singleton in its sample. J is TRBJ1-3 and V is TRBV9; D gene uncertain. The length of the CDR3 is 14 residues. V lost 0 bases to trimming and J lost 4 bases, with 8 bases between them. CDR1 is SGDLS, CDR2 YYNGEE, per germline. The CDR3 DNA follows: TGTGCCAGCAGCGTAGCCGGGAAGGGAAACACCATATATTTT. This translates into CASSVAGKGNTIYF.

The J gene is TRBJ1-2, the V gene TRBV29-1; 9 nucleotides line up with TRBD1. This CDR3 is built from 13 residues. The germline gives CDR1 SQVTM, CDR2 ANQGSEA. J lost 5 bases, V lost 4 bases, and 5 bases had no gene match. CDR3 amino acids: CSVGTGTGYGYTF. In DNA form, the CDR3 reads TGCAGCGTTGGTACAGGGACAGGGTATGGCTACACCTTC.

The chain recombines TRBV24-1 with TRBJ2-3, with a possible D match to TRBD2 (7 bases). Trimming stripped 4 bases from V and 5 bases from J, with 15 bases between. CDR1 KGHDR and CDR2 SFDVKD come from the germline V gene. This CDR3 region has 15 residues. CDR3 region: CATSEGGPGGDTQYF. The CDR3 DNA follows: TGTGCCACCAGTGAAGGGGGGCCGGGGGGAGATACGCAGTATTTT.

The CDR3 here is CASSNPGLAGAGANVLTF. The CDR3 nucleotides are TGCGCCAGCAGCAACCCGGGACTAGCGGGAGCTGGGGCCAACGTCCTGACTTTC. This sequence joins TRBV5-1 and TRBJ2-6; 14 positions agree with TRBD2. The CDR3 loop spans 18 amino acids. Trimming cost V 4 bases and J 2 bases; bases outside gene matches: 5. Germline assignment: CDR1 SGHRS and CDR2 YFSETQ.

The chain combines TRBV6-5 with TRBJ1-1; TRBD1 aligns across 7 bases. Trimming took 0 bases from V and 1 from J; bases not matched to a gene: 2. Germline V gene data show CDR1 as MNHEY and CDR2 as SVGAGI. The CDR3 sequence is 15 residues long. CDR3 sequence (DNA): TGTGCCAGCAGTTACTCGTACAGGGGGAACACTGAAGCTTTCTTT. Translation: CASSYSYRGNTEAFF.

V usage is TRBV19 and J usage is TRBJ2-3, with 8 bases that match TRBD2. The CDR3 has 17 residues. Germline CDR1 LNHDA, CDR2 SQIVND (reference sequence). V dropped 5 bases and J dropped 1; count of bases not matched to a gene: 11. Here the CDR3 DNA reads TGTGCCAGTAGTTTCTCCCCGGGGGGGGGCCGCACAGATACGCAGTATTTT. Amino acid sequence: CASSFSPGGGRTDTQYF.

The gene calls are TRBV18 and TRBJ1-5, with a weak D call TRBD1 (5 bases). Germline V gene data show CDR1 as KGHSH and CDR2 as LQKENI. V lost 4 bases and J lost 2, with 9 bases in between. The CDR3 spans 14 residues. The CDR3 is CASSLDRGNQPQHF. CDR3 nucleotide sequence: TGTGCCAGCTCACTAGACAGAGGCAATCAGCCCCAGCATTTT. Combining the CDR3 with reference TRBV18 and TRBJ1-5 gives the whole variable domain NAGVMQNPRHLVRRRGQEARLRCSPMKGHSHVYWYRQLPEEGLKFMVYLQKENIIDESGMPKERFSAEFPKEGPSILRIQQVVRGDSAAYFCASSLDRGNQPQHFGDGTRLSIL.

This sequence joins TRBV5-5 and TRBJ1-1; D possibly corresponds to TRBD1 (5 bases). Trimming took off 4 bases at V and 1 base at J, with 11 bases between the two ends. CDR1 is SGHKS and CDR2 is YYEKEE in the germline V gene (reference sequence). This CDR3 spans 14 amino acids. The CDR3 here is CASSLGTANTEAFF. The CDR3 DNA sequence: TGTGCCAGCAGCCTCGGGACTGCGAACACTGAAGCTTTCTTT.

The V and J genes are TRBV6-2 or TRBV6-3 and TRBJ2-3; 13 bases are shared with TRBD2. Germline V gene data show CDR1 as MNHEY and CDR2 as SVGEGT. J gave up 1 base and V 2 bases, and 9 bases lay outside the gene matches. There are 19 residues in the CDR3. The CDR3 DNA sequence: TGTGCCAGCAGTTACCATACTAGCGGGAGGGCCAGGGGCACAGATACGCAGTATTTT. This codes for CASSYHTSGRARGTDTQYF.

The CDR3, as DNA: TGTGCCAGTAAAGGGAGGGTTAACACCGGGGAGCTGTTTTTT. As protein: CASKGRVNTGELFF. J is TRBJ2-2 and V is TRBV19; 7 bases align to TRBD2. The CDR3 runs 14 residues. Germline CDR1 and CDR2: LNHDA and SQIVND (reference sequence). V gave up 7 bases and J gave up 2 bases; unmatched junction bases: 4.

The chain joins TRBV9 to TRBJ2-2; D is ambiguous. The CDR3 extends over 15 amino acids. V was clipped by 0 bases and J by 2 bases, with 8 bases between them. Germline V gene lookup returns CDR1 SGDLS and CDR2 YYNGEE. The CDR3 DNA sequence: TGTGCCAGCAGCGTAGTGGCCCTCAACACCGGGGAGCTGTTTTTT. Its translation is CASSVVALNTGELFF.

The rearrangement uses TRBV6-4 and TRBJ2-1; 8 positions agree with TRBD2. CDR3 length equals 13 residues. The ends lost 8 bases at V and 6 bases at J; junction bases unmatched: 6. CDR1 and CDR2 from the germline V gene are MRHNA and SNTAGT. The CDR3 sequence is CASSRREANEQFF. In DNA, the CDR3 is TGTGCCAGCTCCAGGCGGGAGGCCAATGAGCAGTTCTTC.

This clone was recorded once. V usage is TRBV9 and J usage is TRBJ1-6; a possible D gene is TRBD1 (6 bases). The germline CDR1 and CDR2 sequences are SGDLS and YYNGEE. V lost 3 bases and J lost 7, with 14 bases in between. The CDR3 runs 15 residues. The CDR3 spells CASSDGWGHNSPLHF. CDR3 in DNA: TGTGCCAGCAGCGACGGGTGGGGACACAATTCACCCCTCCACTTT.

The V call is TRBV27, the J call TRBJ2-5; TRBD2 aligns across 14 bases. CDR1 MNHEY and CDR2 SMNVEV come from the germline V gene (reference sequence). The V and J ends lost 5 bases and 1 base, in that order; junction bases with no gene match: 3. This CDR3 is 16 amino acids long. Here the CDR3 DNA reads TGTGCCAGCAGTCCCGGGACTAGCGGGAGCCAAGAGACCCAGTACTTC. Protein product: CASSPGTSGSQETQYF.

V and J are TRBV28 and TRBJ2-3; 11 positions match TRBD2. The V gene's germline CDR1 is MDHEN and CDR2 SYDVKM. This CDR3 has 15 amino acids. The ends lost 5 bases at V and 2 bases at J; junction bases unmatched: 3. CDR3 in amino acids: CASSLLAGVTDTQYF. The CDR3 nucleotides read TGTGCCAGCAGTCTACTAGCGGGAGTCACAGATACGCAGTATTTT.

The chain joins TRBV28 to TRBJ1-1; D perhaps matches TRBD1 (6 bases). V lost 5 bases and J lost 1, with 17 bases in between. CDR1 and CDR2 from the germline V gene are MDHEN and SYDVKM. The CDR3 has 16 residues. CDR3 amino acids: CASSPNRWTENTEAFF. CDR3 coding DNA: TGTGCCAGCAGTCCCAACCGTTGGACAGAGAACACTGAAGCTTTCTTT.

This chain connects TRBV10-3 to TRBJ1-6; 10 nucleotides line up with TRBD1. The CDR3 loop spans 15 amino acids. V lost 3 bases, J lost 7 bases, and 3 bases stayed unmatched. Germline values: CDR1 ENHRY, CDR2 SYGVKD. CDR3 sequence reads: CAISDKTGGNSPLHF. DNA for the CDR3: TGTGCCATCAGTGACAAGACAGGGGGCAATTCACCCCTCCACTTT.

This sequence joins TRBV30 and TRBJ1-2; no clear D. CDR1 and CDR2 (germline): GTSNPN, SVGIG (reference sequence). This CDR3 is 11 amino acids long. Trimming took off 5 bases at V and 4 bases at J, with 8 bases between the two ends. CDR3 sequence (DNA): TGTGCCTGGGGGCCCGGCTATGGCTACACCTTC. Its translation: CAWGPGYGYTF.

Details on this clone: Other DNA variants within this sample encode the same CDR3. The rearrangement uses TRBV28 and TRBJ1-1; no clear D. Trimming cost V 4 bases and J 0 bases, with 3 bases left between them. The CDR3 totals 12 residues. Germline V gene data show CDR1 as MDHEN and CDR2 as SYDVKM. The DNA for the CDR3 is TGTGCCAGCAGTTCCGTGAACACTGAAGCTTTCTTT. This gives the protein CASSSVNTEAFF.

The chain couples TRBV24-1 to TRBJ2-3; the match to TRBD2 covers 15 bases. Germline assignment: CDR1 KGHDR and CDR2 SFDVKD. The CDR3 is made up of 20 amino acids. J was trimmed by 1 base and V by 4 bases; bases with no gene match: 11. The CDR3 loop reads CATSDPTPGLAGGGTDTQYF. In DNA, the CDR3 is TGTGCCACCAGTGACCCGACCCCGGGACTAGCGGGAGGAGGCACAGATACGCAGTATTTT.

The DNA for the CDR3 is TGTGCCAGCGGCTCGACAGACAGTTGGAATTCACCCCTCCACTTT. Its protein is CASGSTDSWNSPLHF. J is TRBJ1-6 and V is TRBV27; a possible D gene is TRBD1 (5 bases). The CDR3 is made up of 15 amino acids. The germline CDR1 and CDR2 sequences are MNHEY and SMNVEV (reference sequence). Trimming left V 8 bases short and J 7 bases short, with 18 bases between.

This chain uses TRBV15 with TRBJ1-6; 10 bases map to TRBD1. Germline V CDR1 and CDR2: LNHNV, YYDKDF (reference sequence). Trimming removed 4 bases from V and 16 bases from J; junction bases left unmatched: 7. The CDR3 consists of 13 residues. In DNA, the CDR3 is TGTGCCACCAGCACAAGACAGGGGGCTTCTCTCCACTTT. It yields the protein CATSTRQGASLHF.

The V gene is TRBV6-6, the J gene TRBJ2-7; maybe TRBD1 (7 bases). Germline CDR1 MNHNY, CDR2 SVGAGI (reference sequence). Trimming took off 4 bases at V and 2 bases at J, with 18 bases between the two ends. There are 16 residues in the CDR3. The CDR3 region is CASSFSGDSTTYEQYF. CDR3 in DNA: TGTGCCAGCAGTTTCTCGGGGGACAGTACTACCTACGAGCAGTACTTC.

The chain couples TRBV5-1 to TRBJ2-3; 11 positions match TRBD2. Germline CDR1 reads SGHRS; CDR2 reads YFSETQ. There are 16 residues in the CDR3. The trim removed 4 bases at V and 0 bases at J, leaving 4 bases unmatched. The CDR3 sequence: CASSTGTSGSTDTQYF. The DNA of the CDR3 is TGCGCCAGCAGCACCGGGACTAGCGGTAGCACAGATACGCAGTATTTT.

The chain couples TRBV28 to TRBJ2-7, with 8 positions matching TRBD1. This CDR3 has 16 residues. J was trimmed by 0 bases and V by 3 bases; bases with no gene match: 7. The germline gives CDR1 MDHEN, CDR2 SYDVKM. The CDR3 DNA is TGTGCCAGCAGTTTGACAGGGGCGATAATCTCCTACGAGCAGTACTTC. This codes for CASSLTGAIISYEQYF.

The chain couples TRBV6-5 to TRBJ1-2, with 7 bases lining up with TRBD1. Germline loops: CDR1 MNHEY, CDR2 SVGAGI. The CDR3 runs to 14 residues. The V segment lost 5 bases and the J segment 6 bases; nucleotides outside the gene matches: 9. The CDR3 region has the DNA TGTGCCAGCAGTCGTACCGGGACAGCTCATGGCTACACCTTC. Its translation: CASSRTGTAHGYTF.